These 30 T cell receptor beta chains were sequenced from one sample in a study of CD8+ T cells in alopecia areata (dated by TCRdb to the late 2010s). The sample's time point, from its label and the paper: roughly 27 days on oral tofacitinib. Sample treatment or condition, as interpreted from the label and publication: oral pan-JAK inhibitor, 5-10 mg twice daily. The library was produced with the immunoSEQ multiplex PCR assay. To provide template for TCR sequencing, every sample had RNA extracted and reverse transcribed into cDNA. TCRdb stores this immuneACCESS table with in-frame sequences only. Part of the clones is absent; in the studies checked, under half of the shortfall reflects unresolved V genes, and no reason is known for the rest. Present in this sample are some 120,000 clones, around 63% of which were seen just once. The ten largest clones take up more than 5% of the sample. The source material was CD4+ T cells sorted from blood, sampled at week 4, from a patient treated with tofacitinib. These receptors were collected from a human donor with alopecia areata.

There are a few counts of this clone. This rearrangement joins TRBV30 to TRBJ1-1; D ambiguous. V was trimmed by 3 bases and J by 6 bases, leaving 11 bases between them. The CDR3 loop spans 12 amino acids. Germline V gene lookup returns CDR1 GTSNPN and CDR2 SVGIG (reference sequence). The CDR3: CAWRDLGSEAFF. The CDR3 region has the DNA TGTGCCTGGAGAGACCTGGGGTCTGAAGCTTTCTTT. Complete variable domain (other parts from reference TRBV30 and TRBJ1-1): SQTIHQWPATLVQPVGSPLSLECTVEGTSNPNLYWYRQAAGRGLQLLFYSVGIGQISSEVPQNLSASRPQDRQFILSSKKLLLSDSGFYLCAWRDLGSEAFFGQGTRLTVV.

This chain links TRBV4-1 with TRBJ1-1; the match to TRBD1 covers 7 bases. The CDR3 consists of 16 residues. V shed 0 bases, J shed 1 base, and the junction held 5 bases outside the gene matches. Germline lookup yields CDR1 MGHRA and CDR2 YSYEKL. CDR3 bases: TGCGCCAGCAGCCAAGATAGGACAGGATCGAACACTGAAGCTTTCTTT. This gives the protein CASSQDRTGSNTEAFF.

V and J are TRBV29-1 and TRBJ1-6; no reliable D call. CDR1 SQVTM and CDR2 ANQGSEA come from the germline V gene. The V gene lost 4 bases and the J gene lost 6 bases, with 7 bases spanning the gap. The CDR3 is 12 residues long. The CDR3 sequence is CSVVWANSPLHF. The DNA of the CDR3 is TGCAGCGTTGTCTGGGCTAATTCACCCCTCCACTTT.

V is TRBV7-2 and J is TRBJ1-5; perhaps TRBD1 as D (5 bases). The CDR3 has 14 residues. Deletions cut 2 bases from V and 7 bases from J, with 12 bases between. Germline V gene lookup returns CDR1 SGHTA and CDR2 FQGNSA. CDR3 nucleotides: TGTGCCAGCAGCTTACCAGGGAATTGGCAGCCCCAGCATTTT. It encodes CASSLPGNWQPQHF.

The genes are TRBV27 and TRBJ1-4; the D is unclear. Germline lookup yields CDR1 MNHEY and CDR2 SMNVEV (reference sequence). V shed 6 bases and J shed 8 bases, with 19 bases lying between them. The length of the CDR3 is 15 residues. CDR3 in amino acids: CASSPTSGSSEKLFF. The CDR3 DNA follows: TGTGCCAGCAGCCCCACTTCGGGGTCCAGCGAAAAACTGTTTTTT.

The gene calls are TRBV15 and TRBJ1-1; unclear D gene. Germline V lookup: CDR1 LNHNV, CDR2 YYDKDF (reference sequence). V was shortened by 3 bases and J by 1 base, with 6 bases between the two germline ends. The CDR3 is 13 amino acids. This CDR3 is CATSSGRNTEAFF. Written as DNA, the CDR3 is TGTGCCACCAGCAGCGGGAGGAACACTGAAGCTTTCTTT.

This clone appeared a few times. V and J are TRBV29-1 and TRBJ2-7; D perhaps matches TRBD1 (6 bases). V lost 7 bases and J 3 bases, leaving 13 bases between the germline ends. The germline gives CDR1 SQVTM, CDR2 ANQGSEA. CDR3 size: 12 residues. The CDR3 DNA sequence: TGCAGCGCCGGGCGACAGGACTACGAGCAGTACTTC. Residues: CSAGRQDYEQYF.

The chain links TRBV5-4 to TRBJ2-5; the match to TRBD2 covers 7 bases. This CDR3 region has 13 residues. The germline gives CDR1 SGHNT, CDR2 YYREEE (reference sequence). The V gene end was trimmed by 1 base and the J gene end by 5 bases; junction bases not matched to a gene: 2. In nucleotides, the CDR3 is TGTGCCAGCAGCTTGCAGGGAGGGGAGACCCAGTACTTC. Its protein product is CASSLQGGETQYF.

The chain has TRBV6-5 and TRBJ1-5; perhaps TRBD1 as D (6 bases). The CDR3 totals 14 residues. Trimming removed 3 bases from V and 3 bases from J, with 9 bases in between. Germline CDR1 reads MNHEY; CDR2 reads SVGAGI. The CDR3 here is CASSYRQVNQPQHF. The CDR3 coding sequence is TGTGCCAGCAGTTATCGACAGGTCAATCAGCCCCAGCATTTT.

This chain joins TRBV7-2 and TRBJ1-2, with 10 positions matching TRBD1. The junction had 10 bases not matched to a gene; V was cut back by 7 bases and J by 8 bases. Per germline, CDR1 SGHTA and CDR2 FQGNSA. The CDR3 runs 14 residues. CDR3 region: CASIRDRGQGGYTF. CDR3 DNA sequence: TGTGCCAGCATCCGTGACAGGGGGCAAGGAGGCTACACCTTC.

This chain uses TRBV2 with TRBJ1-3, with D unclear. Trimming pared 4 bases from V and 2 bases from J, leaving 15 bases between. Germline CDR1 reads SNHLY; CDR2 reads FYNNEI. The CDR3 loop spans 16 amino acids. CDR3 sequence: CASSGKWSVAGNTIYF. In DNA form, the CDR3 reads TGTGCCAGCAGTGGGAAGTGGTCCGTGGCTGGAAACACCATATATTTT.

The chain has TRBV30 and TRBJ1-1; 7 bases align to TRBD1. Trimming cost V 1 base and J 0 bases; bases outside gene matches: 5. This CDR3 contains 15 residues. The germline V gene has CDR1 GTSNPN and CDR2 SVGIG (reference sequence). This chain's CDR3 is CAWSARQGVNTEAFF. As DNA, the CDR3 is TGTGCCTGGAGTGCCCGTCAGGGGGTGAACACTGAAGCTTTCTTT. Filled out from reference TRBV30 and TRBJ1-1, the complete variable domain reads SQTIHQWPATLVQPVGSPLSLECTVEGTSNPNLYWYRQAAGRGLQLLFYSVGIGQISSEVPQNLSASRPQDRQFILSSKKLLLSDSGFYLCAWSARQGVNTEAFFGQGTRLTVV.

The chain carries TRBV7-9 and TRBJ2-5, with 7 positions matching TRBD1. In germline, CDR1 is SEHNR, CDR2 FQNEAQ (reference sequence). The CDR3 consists of 14 residues. V shed 7 bases and J 4 bases; nucleotides not matched to a gene: 9. The CDR3 spells CASNHLTGPETQYF. The DNA of the CDR3 is TGTGCCAGCAACCATTTGACAGGGCCAGAGACCCAGTACTTC. The complete variable domain, with remaining parts taken from reference TRBV7-9 and TRBJ2-5, reads DTGVSQNPRHKITKRGQNVTFRCDPISEHNRLYWYRQTLGQGPEFLTYFQNEAQLEKSRLLSDRFSAERPKGSFSTLEIQRTEQGDSAMYLCASNHLTGPETQYFGPGTRLLVL.

Only a few counts were recorded for this clone. The chain carries TRBV27 and TRBJ2-2; D call uncertain. V dropped 6 bases and J dropped 2 bases, with 16 bases sitting between them. Per germline, CDR1 MNHEY and CDR2 SMNVEV (reference sequence). This CDR3 is 16 amino acids long. CDR3 region: CASRGLGRLNTGELFF. CDR3 sequence (DNA): TGTGCCAGCAGGGGATTAGGAAGGCTTAACACCGGGGAGCTGTTTTTT.

The sample holds a few counts of this clone. J is TRBJ2-3 and V is TRBV6-6, with 10 bases that match TRBD2. Germline CDR1 and CDR2: MNHNY and SVGAGI (reference sequence). The CDR3 has 15 residues. The V segment lost 6 bases and the J segment 1 base; nucleotides outside the gene matches: 4. CDR3 protein: CASRTSGGGTDTQYF. The CDR3 DNA reads as TGTGCCAGCAGAACGAGCGGGGGGGGCACAGATACGCAGTATTTT.

The chain combines TRBV5-1 with TRBJ1-2; weak D call: TRBD1 (5 bases). The V and J ends lost 0 bases and 4 bases respectively, with 16 bases between them. The CDR3 covers 16 residues. Germline CDR1 is SGHRS and CDR2 is YFSETQ. CDR3 in amino acids: CASSLAVRGSFYGYTF. DNA for the CDR3: TGCGCCAGCAGCTTGGCGGTCCGGGGGAGCTTCTATGGCTACACCTTC.

The DNA of the CDR3 is TGTGCCAGCAGCCAATCGAGCTCTGGGGCCAACGTCCTGACTTTC. Encoded protein: CASSQSSSGANVLTF. The chain joins TRBV7-6 to TRBJ2-6; D unclear. CDR3 length: 15 amino acids. V was shortened by 5 bases and J by 0 bases, with 8 bases between the two germline ends. Germline assignment: CDR1 SGHVS and CDR2 FNYEAQ.

This clone showed up just a few times. The genes are TRBV7-2 and TRBJ2-5; TRBD1 aligns across 8 bases. J lost 1 base, V lost 5 bases, and 0 bases had no gene match. Germline V gives CDR1 SGHTA, CDR2 FQGNSA. CDR3 length: 13 residues. The CDR3 loop is CASSTGGQETQYF. CDR3 coding DNA: TGTGCCAGCAGCACAGGGGGCCAAGAGACCCAGTACTTC.

In this sample, this clone turned up a few times. The chain couples TRBV7-3 to TRBJ1-1; TRBD1 matches at 11 bases. This CDR3 is built from 15 residues. The germline gives CDR1 SGHTA, CDR2 FQGTGA. With 5 bases clipped from V and 10 bases from J, the junction kept 12 bases outside the gene matches. The CDR3 region is CASSLSGTGGRGAFF. In DNA form, the CDR3 reads TGTGCCAGCAGCCTCTCCGGGACAGGGGGTAGGGGAGCTTTCTTT.

The chain carries TRBV25-1 and TRBJ1-2; possible D gene TRBD1, 5 bases. V lost 4 bases and J 3 bases, leaving 15 bases between the germline ends. The germline CDR1 and CDR2 sequences are MGHDK and SYGVNS. The CDR3 spans 15 residues. The CDR3 spells CASSGPRDRYYGYTF. For the CDR3, the DNA is TGTGCCAGCAGTGGCCCTCGGGACCGCTACTATGGCTACACCTTC.

The gene calls are TRBV29-1 and TRBJ2-7, with 8 bases fitting TRBD2. CDR1 SQVTM and CDR2 ANQGSEA come from the germline V gene. The CDR3 extends over 13 amino acids. V lost 5 bases to trimming and J lost 2 bases; unmatched junction nucleotides: 5. The CDR3 nucleotides read TGCAGCGTTAACAGCGGGGGTCCCTACGAGCAGTACTTC. It specifies CSVNSGGPYEQYF.

The V gene is TRBV4-2, the J gene TRBJ1-1, with 8 bases identical to TRBD1. The V gene's germline CDR1 is LGHNA and CDR2 YNFKEQ. The junction had 4 bases not matched to a gene; V was cut back by 3 bases and J by 4 bases. CDR3 size: 14 residues. The CDR3 loop is CASSQEDRGTEAFF. Written as DNA, the CDR3 is TGTGCCAGCAGCCAGGAAGACAGGGGCACTGAAGCTTTCTTT.

The chain carries TRBV5-1 and TRBJ1-2; D is unclear. This CDR3 region has 13 residues. V gave up 0 bases and J gave up 7 bases, with 10 bases separating them. Germline CDR1 is SGHRS and CDR2 is YFSETQ. CDR3 coding DNA: TGCGCCAGCAGCTTGGGGGCAGTGTCTGGCTACACCTTC. Encoded protein: CASSLGAVSGYTF.

This clone was counted only a few times. The chain couples TRBV30 to TRBJ2-7; D gene unclear. The CDR3 contains 15 residues. Trimming took off 0 bases at V and 2 bases at J, with 14 bases between the two ends. Germline CDR1 GTSNPN, CDR2 SVGIG (reference sequence). The DNA of the CDR3 is TGTGCCTGGAGTGTACCGGACCCCGGCCCCTACGAGCAGTACTTC. Amino acids: CAWSVPDPGPYEQYF.

This clone was observed a few times. J is TRBJ1-2 and V is TRBV6-6; 10 bases are a match to TRBD1. Trimming at V came to 5 bases and at J to 11 bases, leaving 8 bases not matched to a gene. Germline loops: CDR1 MNHNY, CDR2 SVGAGI (reference sequence). The CDR3 runs to 13 residues. This CDR3 is CASSLGTGVGYTF. The DNA of the CDR3 is TGTGCCAGCAGTCTTGGGACAGGGGTCGGTTACACCTTC.

In its sample, this clone was seen a few times. The chain employs TRBV29-1 and TRBJ2-5, with no clear D. The CDR3 loop spans 11 amino acids. Looked up from germline, CDR1 is SQVTM and CDR2 is ANQGSEA. The V end was cut by 7 bases, the J end by 2 bases, with 8 bases between. As DNA, the CDR3 is TGCAGCGGAAAAAAACAAGAGACCCAGTACTTC. Translating it yields CSGKKQETQYF.

CDR3 in DNA: TGTGCCAGCAGCTCCCGGGCTAGCGGGACCTCCGGCTGGGAGACCCAGTACTTC. Translation gives CASSSRASGTSGWETQYF. The rearrangement joins TRBV5-4 to TRBJ2-5; 9 bases are a match to TRBD2. Trimming at V came to 3 bases and at J to 5 bases, leaving 17 bases not matched to a gene. CDR1 is SGHNT and CDR2 is YYREEE in the germline V gene (reference sequence). This CDR3 spans 18 amino acids.

This clone was counted a few times. The genes are TRBV4-3 and TRBJ2-5, with 7 bases fitting TRBD2. CDR1 LGHNA and CDR2 YSLEER come from the germline V gene. CDR3 length: 15 residues. The V gene end was trimmed by 5 bases and the J gene end by 0 bases; junction bases not matched to a gene: 6. In nucleotides, the CDR3 is TGCGCCAGCAGCTCGAGGGAGGGTAACCAAGAGACCCAGTACTTC. Its protein product is CASSSREGNQETQYF.

The chain links TRBV7-9 to TRBJ2-2, with 8 bases matching TRBD1. Germline V CDR1 and CDR2: SEHNR, FQNEAQ (reference sequence). The V segment lost 6 bases and the J segment 0 bases; nucleotides outside the gene matches: 3. The CDR3 covers 15 residues. CDR3 residues: CASSPQGANTGELFF. CDR3 DNA sequence: TGTGCCAGCAGTCCACAGGGGGCGAACACCGGGGAGCTGTTTTTT.

This sequence joins TRBV5-1 and TRBJ2-2, with D maybe TRBD2 (5 bases). The V gene's germline CDR1 is SGHRS and CDR2 YFSETQ. The ends were cut back, 0 bases at V and 6 bases at J, with 9 bases in the middle. CDR3 length: 14 amino acids. The CDR3 sequence: CASSLAGYPGELFF. CDR3 coding DNA: TGCGCCAGCAGCTTGGCGGGGTATCCCGGGGAGCTGTTTTTT.